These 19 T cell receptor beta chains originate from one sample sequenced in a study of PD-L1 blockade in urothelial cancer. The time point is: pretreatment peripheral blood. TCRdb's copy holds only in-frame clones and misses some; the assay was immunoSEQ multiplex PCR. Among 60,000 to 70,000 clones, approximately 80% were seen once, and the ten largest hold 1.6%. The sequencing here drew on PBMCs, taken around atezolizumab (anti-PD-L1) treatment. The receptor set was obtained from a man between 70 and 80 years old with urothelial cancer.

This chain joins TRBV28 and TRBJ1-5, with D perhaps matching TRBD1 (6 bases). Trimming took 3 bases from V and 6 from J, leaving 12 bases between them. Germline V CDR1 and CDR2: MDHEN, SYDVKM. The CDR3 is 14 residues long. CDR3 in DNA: TGTGCCAGCAGTTTGTGGCAGGGGACTCAGCCCCAGCATTTT. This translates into CASSLWQGTQPQHF.

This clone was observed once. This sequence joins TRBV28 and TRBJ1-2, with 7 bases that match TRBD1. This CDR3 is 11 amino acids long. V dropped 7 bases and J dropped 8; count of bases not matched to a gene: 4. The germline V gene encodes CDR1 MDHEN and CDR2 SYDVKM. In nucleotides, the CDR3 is TGTGCCAGCACCTACAGGGGAGGCTACACCTTC. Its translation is CASTYRGGYTF.

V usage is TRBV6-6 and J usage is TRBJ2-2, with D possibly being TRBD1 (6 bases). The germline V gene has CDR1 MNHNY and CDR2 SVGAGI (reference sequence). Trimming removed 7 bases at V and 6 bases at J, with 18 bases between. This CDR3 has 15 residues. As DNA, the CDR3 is TGTGCCAGCAAACCGGGACACTCAGTGTCCGGGGAGCTGTTTTTT. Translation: CASKPGHSVSGELFF.

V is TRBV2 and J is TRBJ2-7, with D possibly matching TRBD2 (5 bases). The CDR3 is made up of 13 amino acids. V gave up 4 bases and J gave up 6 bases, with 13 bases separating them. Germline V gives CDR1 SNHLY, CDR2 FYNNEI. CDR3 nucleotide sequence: TGTGCCAGCAGTGGGTCGAGGGAAGGCGAGCAGTACTTC. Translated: CASSGSREGEQYF. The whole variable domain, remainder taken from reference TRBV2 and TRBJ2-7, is EPEVTQTPSHQVTQMGQEVILRCVPISNHLYFYWYRQILGQKVEFLVSFYNNEISEKSEIFDDQFSVERPDGSNFTLKIRSTKLEDSAMYFCASSGSREGEQYFGPGTRLTVT.

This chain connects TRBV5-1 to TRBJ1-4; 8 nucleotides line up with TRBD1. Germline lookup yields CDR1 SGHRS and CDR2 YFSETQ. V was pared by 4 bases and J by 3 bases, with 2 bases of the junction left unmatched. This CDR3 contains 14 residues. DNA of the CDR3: TGCGCCAGCAGCCCAGGGGGCCCTAATGAAAAACTGTTTTTT. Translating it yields CASSPGGPNEKLFF.

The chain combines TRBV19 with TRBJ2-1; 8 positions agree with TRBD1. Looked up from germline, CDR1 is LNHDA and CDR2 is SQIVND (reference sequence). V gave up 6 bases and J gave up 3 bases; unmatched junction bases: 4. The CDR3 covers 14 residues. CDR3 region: CASSQGQGYNEQFF. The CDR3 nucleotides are TGTGCCAGTAGCCAAGGACAGGGCTACAATGAGCAGTTCTTC. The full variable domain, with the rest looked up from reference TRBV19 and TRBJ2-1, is DGGITQSPKYLFRKEGQNVTLSCEQNLNHDAMYWYRQDPGQGLRLIYYSQIVNDFQKGDIAEGYSVSREKKESFPLTVTSAQKNPTAFYLCASSQGQGYNEQFFGPGTRLTVL.

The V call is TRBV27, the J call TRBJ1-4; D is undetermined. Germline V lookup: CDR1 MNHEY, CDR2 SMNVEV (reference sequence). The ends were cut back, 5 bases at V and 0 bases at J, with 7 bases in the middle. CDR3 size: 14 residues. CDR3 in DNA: TGTGCCAGCAGTCTAATTGCAACTAATGAAAAACTGTTTTTT. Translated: CASSLIATNEKLFF.

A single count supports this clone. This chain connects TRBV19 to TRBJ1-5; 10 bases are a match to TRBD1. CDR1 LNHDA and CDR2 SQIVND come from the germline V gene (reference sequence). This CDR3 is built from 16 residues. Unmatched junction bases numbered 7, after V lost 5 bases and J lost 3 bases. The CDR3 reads CASSYRDRGPNQPQHF. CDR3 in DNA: TGTGCCAGTAGTTACCGGGACAGGGGTCCCAATCAGCCCCAGCATTTT. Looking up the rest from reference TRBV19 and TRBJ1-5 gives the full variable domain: DGGITQSPKYLFRKEGQNVTLSCEQNLNHDAMYWYRQDPGQGLRLIYYSQIVNDFQKGDIAEGYSVSREKKESFPLTVTSAQKNPTAFYLCASSYRDRGPNQPQHFGDGTRLSIL.

The CDR3 here is CASSWKGRDREAGYTF. DNA of the CDR3: TGTGCCAGCAGCTGGAAGGGTCGGGACAGGGAGGCTGGCTACACCTTC. The chain uses TRBV4-2 and TRBJ1-2, with 9 positions matching TRBD1. Germline CDR1 reads LGHNA; CDR2 reads YNFKEQ. The V and J ends lost 5 bases and 7 bases, in that order; junction bases with no gene match: 14. The CDR3 spans 16 residues.

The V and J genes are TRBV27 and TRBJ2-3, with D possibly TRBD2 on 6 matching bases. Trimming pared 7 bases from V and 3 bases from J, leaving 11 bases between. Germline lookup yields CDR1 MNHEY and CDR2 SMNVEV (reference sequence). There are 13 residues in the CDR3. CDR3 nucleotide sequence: TGTGCCAGCATGATCAGCGGGACAGATACGCAGTATTTT. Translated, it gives CASMISGTDTQYF.

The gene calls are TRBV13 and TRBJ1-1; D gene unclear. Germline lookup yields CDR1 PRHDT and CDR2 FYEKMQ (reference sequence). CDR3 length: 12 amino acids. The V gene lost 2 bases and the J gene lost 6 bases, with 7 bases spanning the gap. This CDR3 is CASSLSRAEAFF. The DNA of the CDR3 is TGTGCCAGCAGCTTATCACGGGCTGAAGCTTTCTTT. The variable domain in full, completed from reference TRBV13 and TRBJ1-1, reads AAGVIQSPRHLIKEKRETATLKCYPIPRHDTVYWYQQGPGQDPQFLISFYEKMQSDKGSIPDRFSAQQFSDYHSELNMSSLELGDSALYFCASSLSRAEAFFGQGTRLTVV.

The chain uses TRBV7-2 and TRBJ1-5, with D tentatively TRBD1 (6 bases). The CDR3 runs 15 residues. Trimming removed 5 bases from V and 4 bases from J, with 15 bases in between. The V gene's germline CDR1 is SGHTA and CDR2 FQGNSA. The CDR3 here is CASSPQPTGNQPQHF. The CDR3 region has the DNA TGTGCCAGCAGCCCGCAACCGACAGGAAATCAGCCCCAGCATTTT.

CDR3 amino acids: CASSSLSGSYGNEQFF. The CDR3 coding sequence is TGTGCCAGCAGCTCCCTTAGCGGGAGCTATGGCAATGAGCAGTTCTTC. V gene TRBV7-9 combines with J gene TRBJ2-1; 9 nucleotides line up with TRBD2. The CDR3 totals 16 residues. J was trimmed by 6 bases and V by 4 bases; bases with no gene match: 10. Germline CDR1 is SEHNR and CDR2 is FQNEAQ (reference sequence).

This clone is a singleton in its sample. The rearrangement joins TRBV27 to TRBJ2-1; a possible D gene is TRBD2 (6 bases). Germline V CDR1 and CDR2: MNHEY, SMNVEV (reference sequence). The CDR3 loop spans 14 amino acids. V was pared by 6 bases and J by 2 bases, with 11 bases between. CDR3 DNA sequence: TGTGCCAGCAGCCTAGCGTCTACCTACAATGAGCAGTTCTTC. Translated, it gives CASSLASTYNEQFF.

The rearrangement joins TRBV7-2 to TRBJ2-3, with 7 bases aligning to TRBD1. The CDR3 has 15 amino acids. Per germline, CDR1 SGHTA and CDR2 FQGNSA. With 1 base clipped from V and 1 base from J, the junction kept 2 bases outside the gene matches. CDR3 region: CASSLVGGGTDTQYF. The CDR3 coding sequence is TGTGCCAGCAGCTTAGTAGGGGGCGGCACAGATACGCAGTATTTT.

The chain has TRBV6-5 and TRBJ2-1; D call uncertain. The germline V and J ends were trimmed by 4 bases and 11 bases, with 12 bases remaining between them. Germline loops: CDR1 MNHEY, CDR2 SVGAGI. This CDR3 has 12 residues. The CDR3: CASSSSPEKQFF. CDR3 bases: TGTGCCAGCAGTTCCTCACCGGAGAAGCAGTTCTTC.

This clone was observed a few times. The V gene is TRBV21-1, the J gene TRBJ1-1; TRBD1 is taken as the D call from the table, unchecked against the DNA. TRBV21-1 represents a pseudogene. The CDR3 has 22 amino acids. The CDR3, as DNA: TGTGCCAGCAGTCGAGATCGGGTAGACAGGGGGCCCCTGCCCATCCTTAACACTGAAGCTTTCTTT. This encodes CASSRDRVDRGPLPILNTEAFF.

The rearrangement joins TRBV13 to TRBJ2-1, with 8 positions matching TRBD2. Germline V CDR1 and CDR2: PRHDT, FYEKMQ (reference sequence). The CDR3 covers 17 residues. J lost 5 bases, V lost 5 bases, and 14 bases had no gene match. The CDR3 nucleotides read TGTGCCAGCAGCCTTACATTTGTAGCGGGGAGTGACAATGAGCAGTTCTTC. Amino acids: CASSLTFVAGSDNEQFF. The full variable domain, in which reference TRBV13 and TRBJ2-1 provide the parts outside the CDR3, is AAGVIQSPRHLIKEKRETATLKCYPIPRHDTVYWYQQGPGQDPQFLISFYEKMQSDKGSIPDRFSAQQFSDYHSELNMSSLELGDSALYFCASSLTFVAGSDNEQFFGPGTRLTVL.

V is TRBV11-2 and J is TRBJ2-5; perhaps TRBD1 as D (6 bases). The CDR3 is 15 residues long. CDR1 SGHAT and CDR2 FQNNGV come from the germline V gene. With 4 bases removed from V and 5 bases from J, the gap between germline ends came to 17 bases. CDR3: CASSSFDTGRETQYF. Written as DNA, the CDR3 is TGTGCCAGCAGCTCTTTCGATACAGGGCGGGAGACCCAGTACTTC. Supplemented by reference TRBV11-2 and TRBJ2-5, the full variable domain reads EAGVAQSPRYKIIEKRQSVAFWCNPISGHATLYWYQQILGQGPKLLIQFQNNGVVDDSQLPKDRFSAERLKGVDSTLKIQPAKLEDSAVYLCASSSFDTGRETQYFGPGTRLLVL.